This T cell receptor beta chain is from a study of T cells in Graves' hyperthyroidism and ophthalmopathy. Enrolled ophthalmopathy patients presented with a Clinical Activity Score of at least 3, a NOSPECS grade of at least 4, and disease duration under 3 months. The PBMCs were taken from approximately 9.7 ml of fresh peripheral blood. As concerns this clonotype: Its antigen is unidentified.

From RNA transcripts, TCR beta CDR3 regions were amplified. First-round RT-PCR targeting the TCR CDR3 was performed with the HTBI primer set. TCRdb ran MiXCR on the multiplex PCR reads and lists one entry per CDR3 protein. The sample has over 350,000 distinct CDR3 sequences; roughly 14% are singletons. General observations from the study: Among clonotypes expanded in thyroid above 0.001, most were also found in blood.

This clonotype was sampled from a man aged 18 to 30 with Graves' ophthalmopathy. Source material: blood.

For the CDR3, the DNA is TGTGCCTACCGGGACAGGGATTTGAACACCTTC. It specifies CAYRDRDLNTF. The chain couples TRBV30 to TRBJ1-2, with 9 bases aligning to TRBD1. V was pared by 7 bases and J by 12 bases, with 9 bases of the junction left unmatched. This CDR3 has 11 amino acids. CDR1 and CDR2 (germline): GTSNPN, SVGIG (reference sequence).